Below are 15 T cell receptor beta chains sequenced from a single sample in a study of neurological immune-mediated disorders. A single record per CDR3 protein comes from TCRdb applying MiXCR to the 5' RACE reads. The sample holds roughly 100,000 distinct CDR3 sequences, roughly 4% seen once. The source material was PBMCs. Every receptor here comes from a young woman with multiple sclerosis.

In this sample, this clonotype turned up many times. The CDR3: CASSFRGYSPLHF. DNA for the CDR3: TGTGCCAGCAGTTTTCGGGGTTATTCACCCCTCCACTTT. The chain employs TRBV27 and TRBJ1-6; D unclear. Germline V lookup: CDR1 MNHEY, CDR2 SMNVEV (reference sequence). The CDR3 totals 13 residues. V lost 3 bases and J lost 8, with 8 bases in between.

A remark on this clonotype: A much larger clonotype is one base distant, so this may be a read error. The chain couples TRBV6-2 or TRBV6-3 to TRBJ2-1; 7 bases map to TRBD2. There are 15 residues in the CDR3. Germline CDR1 is MNHEY and CDR2 is SVGEGT. The CDR3 DNA reads TGTGCCAGCAGTTACTTGCGGGAGTCACACAATCAGCAGTTCTTC. Protein: CASSYLRESHNQQFF.

There are a few counts of this clonotype. The chain uses TRBV20-1 and TRBJ2-1, with D possibly being TRBD1 or TRBD2 (5 bases each). Germline V lookup: CDR1 DFQATT, CDR2 SNEGSKA (reference sequence). The CDR3 totals 15 residues. Deletions cut 6 bases from V and 0 bases from J, with 15 bases between. The CDR3 region is CSADTPGSSYNEQFF. In nucleotides, the CDR3 is TGCAGTGCCGATACCCCAGGGAGCTCCTACAATGAGCAGTTCTTC.

This clonotype was recorded a few times. V gene TRBV7-3 combines with J gene TRBJ2-7; 7 bases agree with TRBD1. Germline-derived CDR1 and CDR2 are SGHTA and FQGTGA. The CDR3 runs 13 residues. Losses at the gene ends were 4 bases for V and 3 bases for J; bases not matched to a gene: 3. The CDR3 reads CASSWGTDYEQYF. DNA for the CDR3: TGTGCCAGCAGCTGGGGGACAGACTACGAGCAGTACTTC.

In its sample, this clonotype was seen many times. The chain's CDR3 is CASSWAGALYEQYF. Here the CDR3 DNA reads TGTGCCAGCAGTTGGGCAGGGGCCCTCTACGAGCAGTACTTC. The chain links TRBV6-2 or TRBV6-3 to TRBJ2-7, with D perhaps matching TRBD1 (6 bases). Germline CDR1 is MNHEY and CDR2 is SVGEGT. Trimming cost V 4 bases and J 3 bases, with 13 bases left between them. The CDR3 loop spans 14 amino acids.

Ten or more counts support this clonotype. The chain combines TRBV10-3 with TRBJ2-7, with D maybe TRBD1 (6 bases). Germline lookup yields CDR1 ENHRY and CDR2 SYGVKD. CDR3 size: 14 residues. The V end lost 5 bases, the J end lost 4 bases, and 15 bases lay between the germline ends. In nucleotides, the CDR3 is TGTGCCATCAGTCCCGGACAGCTTCGATACGAGCAGTACTTC. This gives the protein CAISPGQLRYEQYF.

This clonotype was seen at least ten times. The V gene is TRBV20-1, the J gene TRBJ2-1; no definite D call. This CDR3 spans 11 amino acids. Germline V gene lookup returns CDR1 DFQATT and CDR2 SNEGSKA (reference sequence). The V gene lost 5 bases and the J gene lost 8 bases, with 10 bases spanning the gap. CDR3 in amino acids: CSAGIYDEQFF. As DNA, the CDR3 is TGCAGTGCTGGAATATACGATGAGCAGTTCTTC.

Ten or more counts support this clonotype. The V and J genes are TRBV19 and TRBJ2-7; TRBD1 aligns across 8 bases. Germline V gene lookup returns CDR1 LNHDA and CDR2 SQIVND (reference sequence). V was clipped by 4 bases and J by 0 bases; unmatched bases: 5. The CDR3 is 15 residues long. The CDR3 DNA follows: TGTGCCAGTAGTACGGGGACAGGAAACTCCTACGAGCAGTACTTC. It encodes CASSTGTGNSYEQYF.

Only a few counts were recorded for this clonotype. One base away lies a much larger clone, so this may be a sequencing read error. V is TRBV20-1 and J is TRBJ2-3; 10 bases match TRBD1. Germline V gives CDR1 DFQATT, CDR2 SNEGSKA (reference sequence). This CDR3 is built from 15 residues. The CDR3 DNA is TGCAGTGCTAACCCGGGACAGGGGAGCACAGATAAGCAGTATTTT. Translating it yields CSANPGQGSTDKQYF.

This clonotype appeared many times. The genes are TRBV5-6 and TRBJ2-1; 10 nucleotides line up with TRBD2. The CDR3 covers 17 residues. The germline CDR1 and CDR2 sequences are SGHDT and YYEEEE. Unmatched junction bases numbered 13, after V lost 6 bases and J lost 4 bases. CDR3 sequence reads: CASTSGSEGGAYNEQFF. As DNA, the CDR3 is TGTGCCAGCACTAGCGGGAGTGAAGGGGGAGCGTACAATGAGCAGTTCTTC.

This clonotype came up many times. The chain recombines TRBV20-1 with TRBJ2-7; D gene uncertain. The CDR3 sequence is 12 residues long. V was pared by 1 base and J by 2 bases, with 6 bases between. Germline V lookup: CDR1 DFQATT, CDR2 SNEGSKA (reference sequence). This CDR3 reads CSARADTYEQYF. CDR3 coding DNA: TGCAGTGCTAGAGCAGATACCTACGAGCAGTACTTC.

The sample holds many counts of this clonotype. Since a much larger clone is just one base distant, this may be a read error. The rearrangement uses TRBV7-9 and TRBJ2-5; 9 nucleotides match TRBD1. Per germline, CDR1 SEHNR and CDR2 FQNEAQ (reference sequence). V was clipped by 5 bases and J by 7 bases; unmatched bases: 8. CDR3 length: 14 amino acids. The DNA of the CDR3 is TGTGCCAGCAGCCAGGGGGACAGGGAGGGGACCCAGTACTTC. Protein: CASSQGDREGTQYF. The complete variable domain, with remaining parts taken from reference TRBV7-9 and TRBJ2-5, reads DTGVSQNPRHKITKRGQNVTFRCDPISEHNRLYWYRQTLGQGPEFLTYFQNEAQLEKSRLLSDRFSAERPKGSFSTLEIQRTEQGDSAMYLCASSQGDREGTQYFGPGTRLLVL.

This clonotype was picked up many times. The rearrangement joins TRBV9 to TRBJ2-1, with 10 bases aligning to TRBD1. The CDR3 totals 16 residues. V was clipped by 3 bases and J by 8 bases; unmatched bases: 11. Germline V gene sequence: CDR1 SGDLS, CDR2 YYNGEE. The CDR3 nucleotides are TGTGCCAGCAGCGCCCGAACAGACAGGGGGCTCGATGAGCAGTTCTTC. Translating it yields CASSARTDRGLDEQFF.

This clonotype was counted only a few times. The chain is built from TRBV12-3 or TRBV12-4 and TRBJ2-1; tentatively, D is TRBD2 (5 bases). Trimming left V 3 bases short and J 9 bases short, with 12 bases between. The CDR3 runs to 13 residues. The CDR3 loop is CASSFGGKVEQFF. CDR3 nucleotides: TGTGCCAGCAGTTTTGGAGGAAAGGTTGAGCAGTTCTTC.

This clonotype has a count of ten or more. CDR3 region: CAISESEDGNEQFF. CDR3 coding DNA: TGTGCCATCAGTGAGTCGGAGGACGGCAATGAGCAGTTCTTC. V is TRBV10-3 and J is TRBJ2-1, with a tentative D call TRBD2 (5 bases). Trimming took off 0 bases at V and 6 bases at J, with 9 bases between the two ends. The CDR3 is made up of 14 amino acids. Germline assignment: CDR1 ENHRY and CDR2 SYGVKD.